Below are 12 T cell receptor beta chains sequenced from a single sample in a study of control samples from healthy donors and cancer patients. Generated by immunoSEQ multiplex PCR, the TCRdb table keeps only in-frame clones and is missing some. The sample has around 51,000 clones, about 90% seen once. The sequenced sample consisted of PBMCs. The receptors shown here come from a man aged 45 to 65 with head and neck cancer.

This clone was observed once. J is TRBJ2-5 and V is TRBV5-5, with D tentatively TRBD2 (6 bases). Trimming shortened V by 5 bases and J by 5 bases, and 22 bases separated the two germline ends. CDR3 length: 16 amino acids. The V gene's germline CDR1 is SGHKS and CDR2 YYEKEE (reference sequence). This CDR3 is CASRKPGHPAGETQYF. As DNA, the CDR3 is TGTGCCAGCAGAAAACCCGGACATCCTGCGGGGGAGACCCAGTACTTC.

The V and J genes are TRBV4-2 and TRBJ2-1; the D gene is possibly TRBD2 (6 bases). This CDR3 comprises 15 residues. Germline assignment: CDR1 LGHNA and CDR2 YNFKEQ. V lost 3 bases and J 5 bases, leaving 14 bases between the germline ends. The CDR3 sequence: CASSQRDPGDNEQFF. The CDR3 DNA sequence: TGTGCCAGCAGCCAGCGGGACCCTGGTGACAATGAGCAGTTCTTC.

This rearrangement joins TRBV27 to TRBJ2-2, with no clear D. Germline V gene lookup returns CDR1 MNHEY and CDR2 SMNVEV (reference sequence). This CDR3 comprises 16 residues. The germline V and J ends were trimmed by 8 bases and 7 bases, with 23 bases remaining between them. The CDR3 DNA reads TGTGCCAGCTCCCTTTTCTGGGCTACTGGGGACGGGGAGCTGTTTTTT. Protein: CASSLFWATGDGELFF.

The rearrangement uses TRBV30 and TRBJ2-7, with 13 bases fitting TRBD2. CDR1 is GTSNPN, CDR2 SVGIG, per germline (reference sequence). Unmatched junction bases numbered 4, after V lost 3 bases and J lost 2 bases. This CDR3 spans 15 amino acids. The CDR3 loop reads CAWSLGTSGTYEQYF. Here the CDR3 DNA reads TGTGCCTGGAGCCTCGGGACTAGCGGGACCTACGAGCAGTACTTC.

The V gene is TRBV30, the J gene TRBJ1-5; D not certain. Deletions cut 1 base from V and 2 bases from J, with 9 bases between. Germline V lookup: CDR1 GTSNPN, CDR2 SVGIG (reference sequence). The CDR3 is 14 residues long. The CDR3 nucleotides are TGTGCCTGGAGTGGAAGTTTGCGCAATCAGCCCCAGCATTTT. Encoded protein: CAWSGSLRNQPQHF.

The gene calls are TRBV27 and TRBJ2-7, with D uncertain. CDR3 length: 13 amino acids. Germline-derived CDR1 and CDR2 are MNHEY and SMNVEV (reference sequence). Trimming left V 5 bases short and J 4 bases short, with 12 bases between. In nucleotides, the CDR3 is TGTGCCAGCAGTATTGAGTTAGGATACGAGCAGTACTTC. Translation gives CASSIELGYEQYF.

Of note for this clone: Compared with germline, one end of the junction differs, possibly owing to a read error. V gene TRBV4-2 combines with J gene TRBJ2-7; D ambiguous. CDR3 length: 14 residues. Germline CDR1 and CDR2: LGHNA and YNFKEQ. Written as DNA, the CDR3 is TGTGCCAGCAGCCAAGACAGAAGCTCCTACGGGCAGTACTTC. Its protein product is CASSQDRSSYGQYF.

The chain couples TRBV19 to TRBJ2-1; D gene uncertain. The V end lost 4 bases, the J end lost 0 bases, and 7 bases lay between the germline ends. CDR3 length equals 14 residues. CDR1 and CDR2 from the germline V gene are LNHDA and SQIVND (reference sequence). CDR3 DNA: TGTGCCAGTAGTACATCTAGCTCCTACAATGAGCAGTTCTTC. Translation: CASSTSSSYNEQFF.

This clone occurred a few times. V is TRBV28 and J is TRBJ1-5, with 8 bases aligning to TRBD1. The J segment lost 6 bases and the V segment lost 6 bases, leaving 10 bases of the junction unmatched. Looked up from germline, CDR1 is MDHEN and CDR2 is SYDVKM. The CDR3 has 15 amino acids. CDR3 region: CASRTTWTGSQPQHF. CDR3 in DNA: TGTGCCAGCAGAACCACCTGGACAGGGAGTCAGCCCCAGCATTTT. Based on the CDR3 plus reference TRBV28 and TRBJ1-5, the full variable domain is DVKVTQSSRYLVKRTGEKVFLECVQDMDHENMFWYRQDPGLGLRLIYFSYDVKMKEKGDIPEGYSVSREKKERFSLILESASTNQTSMYLCASRTTWTGSQPQHFGDGTRLSIL.

The V gene is TRBV27, the J gene TRBJ2-3; 12 positions match TRBD2. CDR1 is MNHEY, CDR2 SMNVEV, per germline (reference sequence). The CDR3 sequence is 16 residues long. The junction had 4 bases not matched to a gene; V was cut back by 5 bases and J by 1 base. The CDR3 protein is CASSTRTSGGTDTQYF. The CDR3 nucleotides read TGTGCCAGCAGTACTAGGACTAGCGGGGGCACAGATACGCAGTATTTT.

J is TRBJ2-7 and V is TRBV11-3, with D possibly matching TRBD1 (6 bases). Trimming stripped 0 bases from V and 4 bases from J, with 7 bases between. Looked up from germline, CDR1 is SGHNT and CDR2 is YENEEA. This CDR3 is 13 amino acids long. The DNA of the CDR3 is TGTGCCAGCAGCTTAGAGACAGGATACGAGCAGTACTTC. It translates to CASSLETGYEQYF.

The CDR3, as DNA: TGTGCCAGCAGTGAACCCCTCTCGGACAGGGCATGGGTAGAGACCCAGTACTTC. Its translation is CASSEPLSDRAWVETQYF. The chain is built from TRBV25-1 and TRBJ2-5, with 8 positions matching TRBD1. Trimming took 2 bases from V and 4 from J; bases not matched to a gene: 15. Germline lookup yields CDR1 MGHDK and CDR2 SYGVNS. The CDR3 covers 18 residues.